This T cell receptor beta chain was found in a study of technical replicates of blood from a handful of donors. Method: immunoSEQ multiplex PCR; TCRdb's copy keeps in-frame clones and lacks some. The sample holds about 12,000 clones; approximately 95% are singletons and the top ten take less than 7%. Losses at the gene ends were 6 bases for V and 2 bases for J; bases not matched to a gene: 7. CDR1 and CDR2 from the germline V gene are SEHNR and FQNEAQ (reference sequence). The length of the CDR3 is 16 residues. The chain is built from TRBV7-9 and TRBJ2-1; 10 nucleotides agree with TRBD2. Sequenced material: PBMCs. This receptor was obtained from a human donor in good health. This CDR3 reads CASRLRGTSAYNEQFF. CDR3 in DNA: TGTGCCAGCAGGCTTCGAGGGACTAGCGCCTACAATGAGCAGTTCTTC.